The rows below give T cell receptor beta chains drawn from one sample of a study of T cell responses to AZD1222 COVID-19 vaccine. Assay used: immunoSEQ multiplex PCR; TCRdb lists only in-frame clones, some missing. Here the sample spans about 150,000 clones, 70% to 90% being singletons. The material was peripheral blood, obtained on day 0 of AZD1222 vaccination. The receptors were sampled from an adult in good health. CDR3s include the opening cysteine and the closing phenylalanine or tryptophan. The order of the fields is CDR3 length, clone size, J gene, V gene, D gene, CDR3 protein, CDR3 DNA. The D gene is left open where the match is weak. Rows may omit the clone size; those that give it use once, few, many or a size class.

>14|NA|TRBJ2-5|TRBV11-2|NA
CASSFPGTPETQYF
TGTGCCAGCAGCTTCCCCGGGACCCCGGAGACCCAGTACTTC
>14|few|TRBJ2-1|TRBV2|TRBD2
CASRELAGLNEQFF
TGTGCCAGCAGGGAGCTAGCGGGTCTCAATGAGCAGTTCTTC
>15|NA|TRBJ2-7|TRBV6-2/TRBV6-3|TRBD2
CASSYSLAASYEQYF
TGTGCCAGCAGTTACAGCCTAGCGGCCTCCTACGAGCAGTACTTC
>15|few|TRBJ2-1|TRBV5-1|TRBD1
CASSGRDRGRGEQFF
TGCGCCAGCAGCGGCCGGGACAGGGGAAGAGGTGAGCAGTTCTTC
>14|NA|TRBJ1-1|TRBV2|NA
CASTRMAGNTEAFF
TGTGCCAGCACTCGGATGGCGGGGAACACTGAAGCTTTCTTT
>15|NA|TRBJ2-6|TRBV28|NA
CASILSPPGANVLTF
TGTGCCAGCATCCTTAGCCCCCCTGGGGCCAACGTCCTGACTTTC
>15|once|TRBJ2-1|TRBV5-1|NA
CASSAEPSSYNEQFF
TGCGCCAGCAGCGCAGAACCGAGCTCCTACAATGAGCAGTTCTTC
>16|NA|TRBJ2-7|TRBV6-2/TRBV6-3|TRBD1
CASSYTAGTGYDEQYF
TGTGCCAGCAGTTATACAGCCGGGACAGGGTACGACGAGCAGTACTTC
>15|NA|TRBJ1-6|TRBV18|NA
CASSQDTIPDSPLHF
TGTGCCAGCTCCCAGGATACAATTCCCGATTCACCCCTCCACTTT
>13|NA|TRBJ2-7|TRBV11-3|TRBD2
CARGEAGLYEQYF
TGTGCCAGGGGGGAAGCGGGACTTTACGAGCAGTACTTC
>13|NA|TRBJ1-5|TRBV28|TRBD1
CASSPDRGLPQHF
TGTGCCAGCAGCCCTGACAGGGGATTACCCCAGCATTTT
>16|NA|TRBJ2-1|TRBV15|NA
CATSSPYGGRVGSQFF
TGTGCCACCAGCAGCCCTTATGGGGGGCGGGTCGGGTCGCAGTTCTTC
>15|NA|TRBJ1-5|TRBV27|NA
CASGLPGAGGQPQHF
TGTGCCAGCGGATTGCCAGGGGCGGGCGGCCAGCCCCAGCATTTT
>15|few|TRBJ1-6|TRBV6-5|NA
CATRRGSPRDSPLHF
TGTGCCACTCGCCGGGGGTCACCTAGGGATTCACCCCTCCACTTT
>13|once|TRBJ1-3|TRBV7-9|NA
CASSLVARDTIYF
TGTGCCAGCAGCTTAGTTGCCCGGGACACCATATATTTT
>13|NA|TRBJ2-7|TRBV7-2|TRBD2
CASSLTSGLEQYF
TGTGCCAGCAGCTTGACTAGCGGACTAGAGCAGTACTTC
>18|NA|TRBJ2-6|TRBV7-6|TRBD2
CASSLEASGSSGANVLTF
TGTGCCAGCAGCTTAGAGGCTAGCGGGAGCTCTGGGGCCAACGTCCTGACTTTC
>13|NA|TRBJ2-1|TRBV7-3|NA
CASSRDHYNEQFF
TGTGCCAGCAGTCGGGACCACTACAATGAGCAGTTCTTC
>15|NA|TRBJ1-4|TRBV7-6|NA
CASSLRGGPNEKLFF
TGTGCCAGCAGCTTAAGGGGCGGCCCCAATGAAAAACTGTTTTTT
>14|NA|TRBJ2-5|TRBV25-1|NA
CASSEFLGQETQYF
TGTGCCAGCAGTGAATTCCTAGGTCAAGAGACCCAGTACTTC
>14|NA|TRBJ2-1|TRBV10-2|NA
CASRETGLRNEQFF
TGCGCCAGCAGAGAAACGGGACTGAGAAATGAGCAGTTCTTC
>14|NA|TRBJ1-1|TRBV6-5|TRBD1
CASSYNRGSTEAFF
TGTGCCAGCAGTTACAACAGGGGTAGCACTGAAGCTTTCTTT
>18|NA|TRBJ1-3|TRBV4-1|NA
CASSQARQDTRSGNTIYF
TGCGCCAGCAGCCAAGCGCGACAGGACACCCGCTCTGGAAACACCATATATTTT
>15|NA|TRBJ2-1|TRBV11-3|NA
CASSPGRGSYNEQFF
TGTGCCAGCAGCCCAGGGAGGGGGTCCTACAATGAGCAGTTCTTC
>14|NA|TRBJ1-3|TRBV7-2|NA
CASSLERGGNTIYF
TGTGCCAGCAGCTTAGAACGGGGGGGAAACACCATATATTTT
>17|NA|TRBJ1-4|TRBV19|TRBD1
CASSRTGGAATNEKLFF
TGTGCCAGTAGCAGGACAGGGGGCGCGGCAACTAATGAAAAACTGTTTTTT
>14|NA|TRBJ2-7|TRBV6-2/TRBV6-3|NA
CASSYGTPSYEQYF
TGTGCCAGCAGTTACGGGACACCCTCCTACGAGCAGTACTTC
>14|NA|TRBJ2-2|TRBV18|NA
CASSPPSITGELFF
TGTGCCAGCTCACCACCGTCCATCACCGGGGAGCTGTTTTTT
>13|once|TRBJ1-5|TRBV2|NA
CASSAQGGQPQHF
TGTGCCAGCAGTGCACAGGGCGGTCAGCCCCAGCATTTT
>15|NA|TRBJ2-7|TRBV2|TRBD2
CASKASASGRDEQYF
TGTGCCAGCAAAGCAAGCGCTAGCGGACGTGACGAGCAGTACTTC
>14|NA|TRBJ1-2|TRBV5-1|NA
CASSLEGRSQGYTF
TGCGCCAGCAGCTTGGAAGGCAGGAGCCAGGGCTACACCTTC
>15|NA|TRBJ2-1|TRBV6-5|NA
CASTPKGAGGNEQFF
TGTGCCAGCACCCCTAAAGGAGCGGGCGGCAATGAGCAGTTCTTC
>13|NA|TRBJ2-1|TRBV7-9|TRBD2
CASSFSGGNEQFF
TGTGCCAGCAGCTTTTCGGGGGGTAATGAGCAGTTCTTC
>14|NA|TRBJ2-2|TRBV28|NA
CASSTPGDTGELFF
TGTGCCAGCAGTACTCCGGGGGACACCGGGGAGCTGTTTTTT
>15|NA|TRBJ2-3|TRBV20-1|TRBD2
CSASKLADSTDTQYF
TGCAGTGCTAGTAAGCTAGCGGATAGCACAGATACGCAGTATTTT
>10|once|TRBJ1-2|TRBV25-1|NA
CASSDRGYTF
TGTGCCAGCAGTGACCGGGGCTACACCTTC
>16|NA|TRBJ2-2|TRBV7-6|TRBD2
CASSRTGGMNTGELFF
TGTGCCAGCAGCCGAACGGGGGGGATGAACACCGGGGAGCTGTTTTTT
>11|NA|TRBJ2-1|TRBV30|NA
CAWSVGLAPFF
TGTGCCTGGAGTGTTGGTTTAGCGCCGTTCTTC
>13|NA|TRBJ1-1|TRBV11-2|TRBD1
CASSFNRGPEAFF
TGTGCCAGCAGCTTCAACAGGGGCCCTGAAGCTTTCTTT
>15|NA|TRBJ2-4|TRBV7-2|TRBD2
CASSPRLAGTDIQYF
TGTGCCAGCAGCCCTCGACTAGCGGGAACGGACATTCAGTACTTC
>15|once|TRBJ2-1|TRBV4-2|NA
CASSQAPGIYNEQFF
TGTGCCAGCAGCCAAGCCCCGGGGATCTACAATGAGCAGTTCTTC
>15|NA|TRBJ1-2|TRBV7-2|NA
CASSQLAGDVYGYTF
TGTGCCAGCAGCCAACTCGCGGGTGATGTCTATGGCTACACCTTC
>16|NA|TRBJ2-1|TRBV7-3|TRBD2
CASSIPSGTTYNEQFF
TGTGCCAGCAGCATCCCTTCCGGGACTACGTACAATGAGCAGTTCTTC
>11|NA|TRBJ1-4|TRBV2|NA
CASSSGGKLFF
TGTGCCAGCTCTTCAGGTGGAAAACTGTTTTTT
>11|once|TRBJ2-7|TRBV6-1|NA
CASSEIYEQYF
TGTGCCAGCAGTGAGATCTACGAGCAGTACTTC
>17|few|TRBJ2-1|TRBV4-3|TRBD2
CASSQDGRLAGEDEQFF
TGCGCCAGCAGCCAAGACGGACGGCTAGCGGGAGAGGATGAGCAGTTCTTC
>16|NA|TRBJ2-1|TRBV7-2|NA
CASSLSFGHLNNEQFF
TGTGCCAGCAGCTTAAGTTTCGGACACCTAAACAATGAGCAGTTCTTC
>13|NA|TRBJ1-1|TRBV12-3/TRBV12-4|NA
CASSLRGGTEAFF
TGTGCCAGCAGTTTGAGGGGAGGGACTGAAGCTTTCTTT
>16|once|TRBJ2-3|TRBV10-3|TRBD2
CAIGGLAGGPGDTQYF
TGTGCCATCGGTGGACTAGCGGGAGGGCCAGGGGATACGCAGTATTTT
>17|few|TRBJ2-7|TRBV4-3|TRBD1
CASSQRISGTEDYEQYF
TGCGCCAGCAGCCAAAGAATTTCCGGGACAGAGGACTACGAGCAGTACTTC
>15|NA|TRBJ2-3|TRBV29-1|TRBD2
CSAQGLAENTDTQYF
TGCAGCGCCCAAGGACTAGCAGAGAATACAGATACGCAGTATTTT
>17|NA|TRBJ1-2|TRBV28|NA
CASSLLRPGGGEDGYTF
TGTGCCAGCAGTTTACTCCGCCCAGGAGGGGGTGAGGATGGCTACACCTTC
>13|NA|TRBJ1-2|TRBV24-1|NA
CATSPQGSYGYTF
TGTGCCACCAGTCCTCAGGGGTCCTATGGCTACACCTTC
>14|NA|TRBJ1-4|TRBV19|TRBD1
CASSTGTGFEKLFF
TGTGCCAGTAGTACGGGGACAGGGTTTGAAAAACTGTTTTTT
>14|NA|TRBJ2-7|TRBV11-2|TRBD1
CASSSRTGGREQYF
TGTGCCAGCAGCAGCCGGACAGGGGGACGCGAGCAGTACTTC
>13|NA|TRBJ1-1|TRBV18|NA
CASSPQANTEAFF
TGTGCCAGCTCACCTCAAGCGAACACTGAAGCTTTCTTT
>15|NA|TRBJ2-7|TRBV10-3|NA
CAISVDGKGADEQYF
TGTGCCATCAGTGTCGACGGGAAGGGCGCCGACGAGCAGTACTTC
>12|NA|TRBJ2-1|TRBV18|NA
CASSPGPNEQFF
TGTGCCAGCTCACCAGGACCCAATGAGCAGTTCTTC
>16|NA|TRBJ2-1|TRBV4-1|TRBD2
CASSQVASGRRNEQFF
TGCGCCAGCAGCCAAGTAGCTAGCGGGAGAAGGAATGAGCAGTTCTTC